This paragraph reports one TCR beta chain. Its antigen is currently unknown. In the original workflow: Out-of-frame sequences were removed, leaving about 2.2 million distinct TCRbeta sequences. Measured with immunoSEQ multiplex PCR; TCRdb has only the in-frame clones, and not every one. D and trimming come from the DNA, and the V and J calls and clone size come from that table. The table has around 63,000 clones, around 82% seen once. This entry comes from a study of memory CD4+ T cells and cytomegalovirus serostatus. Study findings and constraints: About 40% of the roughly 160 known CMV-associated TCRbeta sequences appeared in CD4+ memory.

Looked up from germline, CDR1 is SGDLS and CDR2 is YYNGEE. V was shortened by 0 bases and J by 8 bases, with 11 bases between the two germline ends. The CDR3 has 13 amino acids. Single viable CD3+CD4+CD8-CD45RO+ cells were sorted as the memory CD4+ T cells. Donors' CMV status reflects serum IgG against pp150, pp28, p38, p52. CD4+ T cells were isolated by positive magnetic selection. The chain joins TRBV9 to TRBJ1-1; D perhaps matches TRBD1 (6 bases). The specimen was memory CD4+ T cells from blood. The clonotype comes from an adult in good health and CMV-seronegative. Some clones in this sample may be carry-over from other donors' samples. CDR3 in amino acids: CASSVASRGEAFF. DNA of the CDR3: TGTGCCAGCAGCGTAGCATCTAGGGGGGAAGCTTTCTTT.